Listed below are T cell receptor beta chains from one sample, sequenced in a study of OX40 agonist ivuxolimab in advanced cancers. Using immunoSEQ multiplex PCR, the repertoire was profiled, and TCRdb retains in-frame clones only, with some absent. The sample carries roughly 60,000 clones, more than 85% recorded once. Sequences were derived from CD4+ or CD8+ T cells sorted from blood, sampled in a trial of the OX40 agonist ivuxolimab. These receptors all come from an adult with an advanced solid tumor such as melanoma, head and neck, liver or kidney cancer. Each CDR3 is given with its conserved first and last residue. D genes are given only for firm matches. Clone size appears in some rows only: once, few, many, or a class for an expanded clone.

abundance: NA; v_gene: TRBV7-8; j_gene: TRBJ2-1; d_gene: NA; CDR3aa: CASSLEGVQGPSNEQFF; CDR3nt: TGTGCCAGCAGCTTAGAAGGAGTGCAGGGGCCAAGCAATGAGCAGTTCTTC
abundance: NA; v_gene: TRBV12-5; j_gene: TRBJ2-7; d_gene: NA; CDR3aa: CASAAGGEVEQYF; CDR3nt: TGTGCTAGTGCCGCCGGAGGGGAGGTCGAGCAGTACTTC
abundance: NA; v_gene: TRBV27; j_gene: TRBJ2-7; d_gene: TRBD1; CDR3aa: CASRTPGQVYEQYF; CDR3nt: TGTGCCAGCAGGACTCCGGGACAGGTGTACGAGCAGTACTTC
abundance: NA; v_gene: TRBV7-9; j_gene: TRBJ2-2; d_gene: NA; CDR3aa: CASSDISGELFF; CDR3nt: TGTGCCAGCAGCGACATTTCCGGGGAGCTGTTTTTT
abundance: NA; v_gene: TRBV7-2; j_gene: TRBJ1-1; d_gene: NA; CDR3aa: CASSRTGAPKAFF; CDR3nt: TGTGCCAGCAGCAGAACAGGAGCCCCGAAGGCTTTCTTT
abundance: NA; v_gene: TRBV2; j_gene: TRBJ1-1; d_gene: NA; CDR3aa: CASSDSKNTEAFF; CDR3nt: TGTGCCAGCAGTGATTCCAAGAACACTGAAGCTTTCTTT
abundance: NA; v_gene: TRBV11-2; j_gene: TRBJ1-3; d_gene: NA; CDR3aa: CASSLGGGRGNTIYF; CDR3nt: TGTGCCAGCAGCTTAGGTGGGGGGCGCGGAAACACCATATATTTT
abundance: few; v_gene: TRBV18; j_gene: TRBJ2-5; d_gene: TRBD1; CDR3aa: CASSPGDRGEETQYF; CDR3nt: TGTGCCAGCTCACCTGGGGACAGGGGGGAAGAGACCCAGTACTTC
abundance: NA; v_gene: TRBV9; j_gene: TRBJ1-2; d_gene: NA; CDR3aa: CASSLHPALGVGYTF; CDR3nt: TGTGCCAGCAGCCTCCATCCTGCGCTGGGGGTGGGCTACACCTTC
abundance: NA; v_gene: TRBV18; j_gene: TRBJ2-7; d_gene: TRBD1; CDR3aa: CASSPGTVVSEQYF; CDR3nt: TGTGCCAGCTCACCAGGGACAGTTGTCTCCGAGCAGTACTTC
abundance: NA; v_gene: TRBV2; j_gene: TRBJ1-6; d_gene: NA; CDR3aa: CASSEGSPLHF; CDR3nt: TGTGCCAGCAGTGAGGGTTCACCCCTCCACTTT
abundance: NA; v_gene: TRBV2; j_gene: TRBJ1-1; d_gene: TRBD1; CDR3aa: CASSEQGQGDTEAFF; CDR3nt: TGTGCCAGCAGTGAGCAGGGGCAGGGGGACACTGAAGCTTTCTTT
abundance: NA; v_gene: TRBV2; j_gene: TRBJ1-2; d_gene: TRBD1; CDR3aa: CASRGTGSDYGYTF; CDR3nt: TGTGCCAGCAGAGGGACAGGGAGCGACTATGGCTACACCTTC
abundance: NA; v_gene: TRBV4-1; j_gene: TRBJ2-7; d_gene: TRBD1; CDR3aa: CASSQGSGQGGYEQYF; CDR3nt: TGCGCCAGCAGCCAAGGATCGGGACAGGGGGGGTACGAGCAGTACTTC
abundance: NA; v_gene: TRBV15; j_gene: TRBJ2-1; d_gene: NA; CDR3aa: CATSSQNPRAGFDEQFF; CDR3nt: TGTGCCACCAGCTCTCAGAACCCGAGGGCCGGGTTCGATGAGCAGTTCTTC
abundance: NA; v_gene: TRBV27; j_gene: TRBJ2-6; d_gene: TRBD2; CDR3aa: CASSFGEGISGANVLTF; CDR3nt: TGTGCCAGCAGTTTTGGGGAGGGGATCTCTGGGGCCAACGTCCTGACTTTC
abundance: few; v_gene: TRBV7-2; j_gene: TRBJ2-5; d_gene: TRBD1; CDR3aa: CASSSQLGQGGETQYF; CDR3nt: TGTGCCAGCAGCTCGCAACTAGGACAGGGTGGCGAGACCCAGTACTTC
abundance: once; v_gene: TRBV6-5; j_gene: TRBJ2-1; d_gene: NA; CDR3aa: CASSYSQASREQFF; CDR3nt: TGTGCCAGCAGTTACTCGCAAGCGAGCAGGGAGCAGTTCTTC
abundance: few; v_gene: TRBV7-9; j_gene: TRBJ2-1; d_gene: TRBD2; CDR3aa: CASSHAFSGGPIYNEQFF; CDR3nt: TGTGCCAGCAGCCACGCCTTTAGCGGGGGGCCGATTTACAATGAGCAGTTCTTC
abundance: NA; v_gene: TRBV7-3; j_gene: TRBJ2-5; d_gene: NA; CDR3aa: CASSPPSGKTETQYF; CDR3nt: TGTGCCAGCAGCCCCCCTAGTGGGAAAACGGAGACCCAGTACTTC
abundance: NA; v_gene: TRBV4-3; j_gene: TRBJ2-7; d_gene: TRBD1; CDR3aa: CASSQDQQGAREQYF; CDR3nt: TGCGCCAGCAGCCAAGATCAACAGGGGGCCAGAGAGCAGTACTTC
abundance: few; v_gene: TRBV7-2; j_gene: TRBJ1-3; d_gene: NA; CDR3aa: CASSLSQGNTIYF; CDR3nt: TGTGCCAGCAGCTTATCCCAGGGAAACACCATATATTTT
abundance: NA; v_gene: TRBV5-1; j_gene: TRBJ1-2; d_gene: NA; CDR3aa: CASSLVAGTNYGYTF; CDR3nt: TGCGCCAGCAGCTTGGTGGCAGGGACTAACTATGGCTACACCTTC
abundance: NA; v_gene: TRBV6-5; j_gene: TRBJ1-5; d_gene: TRBD1; CDR3aa: CASSYGTGGNQPQHF; CDR3nt: TGTGCCAGCAGTTACGGGACAGGGGGCAATCAGCCCCAGCATTTT
abundance: NA; v_gene: TRBV7-3; j_gene: TRBJ2-1; d_gene: NA; CDR3aa: CASSLNSYSEQFF; CDR3nt: TGTGCCAGCAGCTTAAATTCCTACAGTGAGCAGTTCTTC
abundance: NA; v_gene: TRBV11-3; j_gene: TRBJ2-3; d_gene: TRBD2; CDR3aa: CASSTGGTSGYTDTQYF; CDR3nt: TGTGCCAGCAGCACGGGGGGGACTAGCGGGTATACAGATACGCAGTATTTT
abundance: NA; v_gene: TRBV5-1; j_gene: TRBJ1-1; d_gene: TRBD1; CDR3aa: CASSRGTGDDEAFF; CDR3nt: TGCGCCAGCAGCCGCGGGACAGGGGATGATGAAGCTTTCTTT
abundance: NA; v_gene: TRBV25-1; j_gene: TRBJ2-7; d_gene: NA; CDR3aa: CASSAVFYEQYF; CDR3nt: TGTGCCAGCAGTGCCGTCTTTTACGAGCAGTACTTC
abundance: NA; v_gene: TRBV19; j_gene: TRBJ1-1; d_gene: NA; CDR3aa: CASNVGQRLNTEAFF; CDR3nt: TGTGCCAGTAATGTTGGACAGCGTCTGAACACTGAAGCTTTCTTT
abundance: NA; v_gene: TRBV6-5; j_gene: TRBJ1-2; d_gene: NA; CDR3aa: CASSNQGHGGYTF; CDR3nt: TGTGCCAGCAGTAATCAGGGCCACGGAGGCTACACCTTC
abundance: few; v_gene: TRBV5-6; j_gene: TRBJ1-1; d_gene: NA; CDR3aa: CASSEGRGSTEAFF; CDR3nt: TGTGCCAGCAGCGAGGGTCGGGGTTCCACTGAAGCTTTCTTT
abundance: NA; v_gene: TRBV2; j_gene: TRBJ2-3; d_gene: NA; CDR3aa: CASGQQASTDTQYF; CDR3nt: TGTGCCAGCGGGCAACAGGCGAGCACAGATACGCAGTATTTT
abundance: NA; v_gene: TRBV18; j_gene: TRBJ2-3; d_gene: NA; CDR3aa: CASSPGTGGTDTQYF; CDR3nt: TGTGCCAGCTCACCCGGGACCGGTGGCACAGATACGCAGTATTTT